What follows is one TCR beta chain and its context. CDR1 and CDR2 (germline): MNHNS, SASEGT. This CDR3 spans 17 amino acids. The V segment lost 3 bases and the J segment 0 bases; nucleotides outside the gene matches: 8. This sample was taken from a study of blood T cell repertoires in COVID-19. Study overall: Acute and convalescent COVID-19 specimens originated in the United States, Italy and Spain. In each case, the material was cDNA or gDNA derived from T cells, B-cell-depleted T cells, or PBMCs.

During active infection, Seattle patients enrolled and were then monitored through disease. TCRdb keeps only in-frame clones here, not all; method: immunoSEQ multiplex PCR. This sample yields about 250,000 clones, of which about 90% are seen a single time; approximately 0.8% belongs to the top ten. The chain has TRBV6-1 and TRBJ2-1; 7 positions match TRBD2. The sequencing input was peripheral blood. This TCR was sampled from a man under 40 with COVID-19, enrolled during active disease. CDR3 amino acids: CASSDPGTTGSYNEQFF. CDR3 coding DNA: TGTGCCAGCAGTGATCCCGGGACTACCGGCTCCTACAATGAGCAGTTCTTC.